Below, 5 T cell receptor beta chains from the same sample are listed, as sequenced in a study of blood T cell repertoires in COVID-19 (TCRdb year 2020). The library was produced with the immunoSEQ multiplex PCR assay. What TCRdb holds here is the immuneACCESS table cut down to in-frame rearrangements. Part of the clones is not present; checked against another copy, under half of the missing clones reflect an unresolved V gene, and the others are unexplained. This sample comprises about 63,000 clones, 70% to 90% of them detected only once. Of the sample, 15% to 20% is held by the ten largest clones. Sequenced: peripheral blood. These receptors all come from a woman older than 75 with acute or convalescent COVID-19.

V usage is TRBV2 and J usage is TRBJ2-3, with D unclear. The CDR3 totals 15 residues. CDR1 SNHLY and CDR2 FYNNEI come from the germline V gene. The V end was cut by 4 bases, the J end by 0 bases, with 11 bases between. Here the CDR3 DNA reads TGTGCCAGCAGTGGAGGCAGTTCTAGCACAGATACGCAGTATTTT. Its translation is CASSGGSSSTDTQYF.

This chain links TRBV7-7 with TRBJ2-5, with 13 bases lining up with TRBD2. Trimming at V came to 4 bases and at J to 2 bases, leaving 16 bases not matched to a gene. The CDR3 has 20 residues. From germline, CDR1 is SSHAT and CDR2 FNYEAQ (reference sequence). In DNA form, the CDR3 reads TGTGCCAGCAGCTCAGAGGGGCGAGGGACTAGCGGGGCAACTCAAGAGACCCAGTACTTC. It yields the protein CASSSEGRGTSGATQETQYF.

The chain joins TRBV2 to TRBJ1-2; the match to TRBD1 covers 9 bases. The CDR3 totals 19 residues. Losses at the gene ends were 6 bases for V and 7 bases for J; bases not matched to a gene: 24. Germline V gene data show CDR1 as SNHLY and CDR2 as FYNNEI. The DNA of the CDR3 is TGTGCCAGCAGGGCGGGGACAGGGCCCCTTCAGGAGCAAGTAGGTGGCTACACCTTC. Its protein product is CASRAGTGPLQEQVGGYTF.

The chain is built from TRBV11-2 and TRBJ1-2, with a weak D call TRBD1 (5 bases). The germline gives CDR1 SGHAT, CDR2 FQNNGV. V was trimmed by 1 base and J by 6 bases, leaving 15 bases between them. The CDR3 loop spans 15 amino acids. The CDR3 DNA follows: TGTGCCAGCAGCTTAGCGGGGGGGAAGTGGGATGGCTACACCTTC. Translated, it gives CASSLAGGKWDGYTF.

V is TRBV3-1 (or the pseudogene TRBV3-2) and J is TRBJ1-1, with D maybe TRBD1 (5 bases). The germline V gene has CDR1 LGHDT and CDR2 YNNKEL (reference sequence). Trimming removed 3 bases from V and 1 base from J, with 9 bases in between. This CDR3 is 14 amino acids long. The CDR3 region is CASSQIQANTEAFF. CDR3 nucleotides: TGTGCCAGCAGCCAGATACAGGCGAACACTGAAGCTTTCTTT.